These 19 T cell receptor beta chains originate from one sample sequenced in a study of T cell responses to AZD1222 COVID-19 vaccine. Generated by immunoSEQ multiplex PCR, the TCRdb table keeps only in-frame clones and is missing some. The sample yields around 170,000 clones, 75% to 95% seen once. Sequencing used peripheral blood, obtained on day 0 of AZD1222 vaccination. The receptors here all came from an adult in good health.

The chain joins TRBV28 to TRBJ1-1; 7 positions agree with TRBD1. V shed 6 bases and J 1 base; nucleotides not matched to a gene: 8. Per germline, CDR1 MDHEN and CDR2 SYDVKM. The CDR3 sequence is 15 residues long. The DNA of the CDR3 is TGTGCCAGCAGAGGCCTGGACAGGCCGAACACTGAAGCTTTCTTT. Its protein is CASRGLDRPNTEAFF.

The chain recombines TRBV19 with TRBJ1-1; TRBD1 aligns across 7 bases. The length of the CDR3 is 13 residues. V lost 2 bases, J lost 11 bases, and 8 bases stayed unmatched. Germline V gives CDR1 LNHDA, CDR2 SQIVND (reference sequence). The CDR3 bases are TGTGCCAGTAGTATAAAGACAGGGTCTAATGCTTTCTTT. The encoded protein is CASSIKTGSNAFF. The complete variable domain, with remaining parts taken from reference TRBV19 and TRBJ1-1, reads DGGITQSPKYLFRKEGQNVTLSCEQNLNHDAMYWYRQDPGQGLRLIYYSQIVNDFQKGDIAEGYSVSREKKESFPLTVTSAQKNPTAFYLCASSIKTGSNAFFGQGTRLTVV.

V and J are TRBV29-1 and TRBJ2-7; D may be TRBD1 (6 bases). The CDR3 totals 13 residues. Per the germline V gene, CDR1 is SQVTM and CDR2 is ANQGSEA. The V end lost 6 bases, the J end lost 7 bases, and 19 bases lay between the germline ends. Here the CDR3 DNA reads TGCAGCGTGGCAACAGGGTGGGCCTCAGAGCAGTACTTC. Its translation is CSVATGWASEQYF.

This clone is labeled as large. The V call is TRBV10-1, the J call TRBJ1-5; D uncertain. CDR3 length equals 13 residues. V gave up 4 bases and J gave up 2 bases, with 6 bases separating them. Germline V gene data show CDR1 as WNHNN and CDR2 as SYGVQD (reference sequence). CDR3 DNA: TGCGCCAGCAGTGGTAATGGCAATCAGCCCCAGCATTTT. Its protein is CASSGNGNQPQHF.

The chain uses TRBV11-1 and TRBJ1-6; no clear D gene. The germline gives CDR1 SGHAT, CDR2 FQDESV (reference sequence). Between the trimmed V and J ends, which lost 1 base and 10 bases, there was a span of 11 bases. CDR3 length: 14 residues. CDR3 nucleotide sequence: TGTGCCAGCAGCTTAGAAGTCGCCGGATCACCCCTCCACTTT. It encodes CASSLEVAGSPLHF.

The rearrangement joins TRBV13 to TRBJ2-3; 14 nucleotides match TRBD2. Unmatched junction bases numbered 7, after V lost 1 base and J lost 4 bases. The CDR3 runs to 18 residues. CDR1 PRHDT and CDR2 FYEKMQ come from the germline V gene (reference sequence). The CDR3, as DNA: TGTGCCAGCAGCTTAGTCGGGACTAGCGGGAGAGTGGCAGATACGCAGTATTTT. Protein product: CASSLVGTSGRVADTQYF.

The chain recombines TRBV7-9 with TRBJ1-1, with D possibly being TRBD1 (6 bases). The germline V gene encodes CDR1 SEHNR and CDR2 FQNEAQ (reference sequence). The ends were cut back, 4 bases at V and 0 bases at J, with 9 bases in the middle. This CDR3 region has 14 residues. CDR3 sequence: CASSSGHMNTEAFF. CDR3 DNA sequence: TGTGCCAGCAGCTCGGGACATATGAACACTGAAGCTTTCTTT.

The chain uses TRBV6-5 and TRBJ1-1; D gene uncertain. CDR3 length equals 12 residues. Germline V gene lookup returns CDR1 MNHEY and CDR2 SVGAGI. Trimming took 7 bases from V and 8 from J, leaving 14 bases between them. Here the CDR3 reads CASTEGVSEAFF. The CDR3 coding sequence is TGTGCCAGCACCGAAGGAGTTTCCGAAGCTTTCTTT.

This clone appeared once. Distinct nucleotide sequences in the sample also encode this CDR3. This chain joins TRBV5-1 and TRBJ2-5; D is unresolved. CDR3 size: 11 residues. V was clipped by 1 base and J by 5 bases, with 3 bases between them. Germline assignment: CDR1 SGHRS and CDR2 YFSETQ. CDR3 nucleotide sequence: TGCGCCAGCAGCTTGTCGGAGACCCAGTACTTC. This gives the protein CASSLSETQYF.

The chain links TRBV7-2 to TRBJ2-2; 7 bases match TRBD2. Germline-derived CDR1 and CDR2 are SGHTA and FQGNSA. The CDR3 loop spans 15 amino acids. V lost 1 base and J lost 4; bases outside the gene matches: 3. Written as DNA, the CDR3 is TGTGCCAGCAGCTTAGAAGGCGGGAGCACCGGGGAGCTGTTTTTT. This codes for CASSLEGGSTGELFF.

Only one count was recorded for this clone. CDR3 residues: CASSLATSSPETQYF. The DNA of the CDR3 is TGTGCCAGCAGCTTAGCCACGTCCTCTCCCGAGACCCAGTACTTC. This rearrangement joins TRBV7-2 to TRBJ2-5; D is unresolved. The CDR3 has 15 residues. V was pared by 0 bases and J by 5 bases, with 13 bases between. The germline V gene has CDR1 SGHTA and CDR2 FQGNSA.

This sequence joins TRBV18 and TRBJ2-2, with D maybe TRBD1 (6 bases). CDR1 and CDR2 from the germline V gene are KGHSH and LQKENI. This CDR3 spans 17 amino acids. Trimming removed 3 bases at V and 2 bases at J, with 16 bases between. The CDR3, as DNA: TGTGCCAGCTCACCGTATCAGGGGTCGGTAAACACCGGGGAGCTGTTTTTT. It encodes CASSPYQGSVNTGELFF.

This clone is a singleton in its sample. The rearrangement links TRBV18 to TRBJ2-5; 8 positions agree with TRBD2. Germline V CDR1 and CDR2: KGHSH, LQKENI. The CDR3 is 14 residues long. The V segment lost 3 bases and the J segment 0 bases; nucleotides outside the gene matches: 0. CDR3 in DNA: TGTGCCAGCTCACCTAGCGGGAACCAAGAGACCCAGTACTTC. This codes for CASSPSGNQETQYF. Using reference TRBV18 and TRBJ2-5 for the parts outside the CDR3, the full variable domain is NAGVMQNPRHLVRRRGQEARLRCSPMKGHSHVYWYRQLPEEGLKFMVYLQKENIIDESGMPKERFSAEFPKEGPSILRIQQVVRGDSAAYFCASSPSGNQETQYFGPGTRLLVL.

This chain connects TRBV28 to TRBJ1-3; D is unclear. Trimming stripped 5 bases from V and 1 base from J, with 15 bases between. The CDR3 is made up of 16 amino acids. Germline CDR1 is MDHEN and CDR2 is SYDVKM. In nucleotides, the CDR3 is TGTGCCAGCAGTCCAACAACGTCAATATCTGGAAACACCATATATTTT. This sequence encodes CASSPTTSISGNTIYF. Supplemented by reference TRBV28 and TRBJ1-3, the full variable domain reads DVKVTQSSRYLVKRTGEKVFLECVQDMDHENMFWYRQDPGLGLRLIYFSYDVKMKEKGDIPEGYSVSREKKERFSLILESASTNQTSMYLCASSPTTSISGNTIYFGEGSWLTVV.

This rearrangement joins TRBV6-5 to TRBJ2-7; the match to TRBD2 covers 13 bases. V trimming: 2 bases; J trimming: 7 bases; junction bases outside the gene matches: 5. CDR3 length: 15 residues. The germline V gene has CDR1 MNHEY and CDR2 SVGAGI. This CDR3 is CASSYPGLAGDEQYF. The CDR3 nucleotides read TGTGCCAGCAGTTACCCCGGACTAGCGGGAGATGAGCAGTACTTC.

The chain couples TRBV5-1 to TRBJ2-1; D unclear. This CDR3 region has 16 residues. The V end was cut by 0 bases, the J end by 0 bases, with 10 bases between. CDR1 is SGHRS, CDR2 YFSETQ, per germline. As DNA, the CDR3 is TGCGCCAGCAGCTTGGCTCCCTCCGGCTCCTACAATGAGCAGTTCTTC. It is translated as CASSLAPSGSYNEQFF. Based on the CDR3 plus reference TRBV5-1 and TRBJ2-1, the full variable domain is KAGVTQTPRYLIKTRGQQVTLSCSPISGHRSVSWYQQTPGQGLQFLFEYFSETQRNKGNFPGRFSGRQFSNSRSEMNVSTLELGDSALYLCASSLAPSGSYNEQFFGPGTRLTVL.

The chain carries TRBV28 and TRBJ2-1; the D is unclear. Germline V lookup: CDR1 MDHEN, CDR2 SYDVKM. Trimming left V 6 bases short and J 6 bases short, with 27 bases between. The CDR3 is 18 residues long. In DNA form, the CDR3 reads TGTGCCAGCAGCCCTACCTCCCCTAGGTCCGTCTTTGGCAATGAGCAGTTCTTC. This translates into CASSPTSPRSVFGNEQFF. The variable domain in full, with the rest retrieved from reference TRBV28 and TRBJ2-1, is DVKVTQSSRYLVKRTGEKVFLECVQDMDHENMFWYRQDPGLGLRLIYFSYDVKMKEKGDIPEGYSVSREKKERFSLILESASTNQTSMYLCASSPTSPRSVFGNEQFFGPGTRLTVL.

The gene calls are TRBV11-2 and TRBJ2-1; TRBD2 aligns across 13 bases. Germline V gene sequence: CDR1 SGHAT, CDR2 FQNNGV. The CDR3 length is 17 residues. The V and J ends lost 1 base and 8 bases, in that order; junction bases with no gene match: 8. CDR3 region: CASSLGPGLAGAYEQFF. In DNA form, the CDR3 reads TGTGCCAGCAGCTTAGGTCCCGGACTAGCGGGAGCCTATGAGCAGTTCTTC.

The gene calls are TRBV11-2 and TRBJ2-1; D is perhaps TRBD2 (6 bases). The V and J ends lost 2 bases and 6 bases respectively, with 23 bases between them. Germline lookup yields CDR1 SGHAT and CDR2 FQNNGV. This CDR3 spans 18 amino acids. The CDR3 loop reads CASSLSLGGSGGINEQFF. CDR3 in DNA: TGTGCCAGCAGCTTATCCCTTGGGGGGAGCGGAGGTATCAATGAGCAGTTCTTC.